Listed below are T cell receptor beta chains from one sample, sequenced in a study of CD8 T cells in ankylosing spondylitis. MiXCR, run by TCRdb on the 5' RACE reads, gives a single entry per CDR3 protein. This sample has some 840,000 distinct CDR3 sequences; roughly 10% occur once, and the top ten carry 0.51%. The sequenced material came from blood, either unsorted or a sorted T cell fraction (not recorded which). Receptor source: a male donor with ankylosing spondylitis. Both conserved end residues are part of each CDR3. The order of the fields is CDR3 length, V gene, clone size, D gene, J gene, CDR3 protein, CDR3 DNA. A D gene is named only where the DNA matches it firmly. For some rows the clone size is stated as once, few or many, or as a class when expanded; others skip it.

length: 16; V: TRBV6-5; size: many; D: -; J: TRBJ1-2; CDR3: CASSYSAQGYKDGYTF; DNA: TGTGCCAGCAGTTACTCAGCCCAGGGATATAAGGATGGCTACACCTTC
length: 17; V: TRBV7-2; size: -; D: -; J: TRBJ1-2; CDR3: CASSFSGPPSSNYGYTF; DNA: TGTGCCAGCAGCTTTTCGGGTCCTCCAAGCTCTAACTATGGCTACACCTTC
length: 13; V: TRBV20-1; size: many; D: -; J: TRBJ2-5; CDR3: CSARDSLQETQYF; DNA: TGCAGTGCTAGAGACAGTCTCCAAGAGACCCAGTACTTC
length: 14; V: TRBV20-1; size: -; D: TRBD2; J: TRBJ2-1; CDR3: CSAIHLLMGTKQFF; DNA: TGCAGTGCCATCCACCTTCTCATGGGGACTAAGCAGTTCTTC
length: 17; V: TRBV4-3; size: many; D: -; J: TRBJ2-2; CDR3: CASSQDGDSRLTGELFF; DNA: TGCGCCAGCAGCCAAGATGGGGACTCCCGTCTTACCGGGGAGCTGTTTTTT
length: 13; V: TRBV28; size: many; D: -; J: TRBJ2-7; CDR3: CASKGGLPYEQYF; DNA: TGTGCCAGCAAGGGGGGGCTTCCCTACGAGCAGTACTTC
length: 15; V: TRBV7-2; size: few; D: TRBD1; J: TRBJ2-7; CDR3: CASSLETGIVYEQYF; DNA: TGTGCCAGCAGCCTGGAGACAGGGATAGTTTACGAGCAGTACTTC
length: 13; V: TRBV20-1; size: -; D: TRBD2; J: TRBJ2-7; CDR3: CSALRLATYEQYF; DNA: TGCAGTGCTTTAAGACTAGCTACCTACGAGCAGTACTTC
length: 12; V: TRBV29-1; size: many; D: TRBD1; J: TRBJ2-3; CDR3: CSVVTGTDTQYF; DNA: TGCAGCGTTGTGACAGGGACAGATACGCAGTATTTT
length: 17; V: TRBV2; size: many; D: -; J: TRBJ1-5; CDR3: CASRAGTFTPIRQPQHF; DNA: TGTGCCAGCAGAGCGGGGACTTTTACCCCAATAAGGCAGCCCCAGCATTTT
length: 15; V: TRBV7-2; size: -; D: -; J: TRBJ2-7; CDR3: CASSLERQGGYEQYF; DNA: TGTGCCAGCAGCTTAGAAAGGCAGGGGGGATACGAGCAGTACTTC
length: 18; V: TRBV6-5; size: -; D: TRBD2; J: TRBJ2-7; CDR3: CASSYSGQGLAGINEQYF; DNA: TGTGCCAGCAGTTACTCGGGCCAGGGACTAGCGGGCATTAACGAGCAGTACTTC
length: 16; V: TRBV20-1; size: -; D: -; J: TRBJ1-1; CDR3: CSARDPPWQGNTEAFF; DNA: TGCAGTGCTAGAGACCCCCCGTGGCAGGGTAACACTGAAGCTTTCTTT
length: 14; V: TRBV12-3/TRBV12-4; size: few; D: -; J: TRBJ1-1; CDR3: CASNKAGVDTEAFF; DNA: TGTGCCAGCAATAAGGCAGGGGTGGACACTGAAGCTTTCTTT
length: 15; V: TRBV5-1; size: -; D: -; J: TRBJ2-6; CDR3: CASSVLGAGANVLTF; DNA: TGCGCCAGCAGCGTTCTCGGCGCTGGGGCCAACGTCCTGACTTTC
length: 16; V: TRBV20-1; size: -; D: TRBD1; J: TRBJ2-7; CDR3: CCARDPRTGSGDEQYF; DNA: TGCTGTGCTAGAGATCCCCGGACAGGGAGTGGGGACGAGCAGTACTTC
length: 15; V: TRBV7-2; size: many; D: -; J: TRBJ2-1; CDR3: CASSRGALSYNEQFF; DNA: TGTGCCAGCAGCCGTGGTGCTCTCTCCTACAATGAGCAGTTCTTC
length: 13; V: TRBV20-1; size: many; D: -; J: TRBJ2-3; CDR3: CSASAALADTQYF; DNA: TGCAGTGCTAGCGCGGCTTTAGCAGATACGCAGTATTTT
length: 13; V: TRBV20-1; size: -; D: TRBD1; J: TRBJ2-5; CDR3: CSARLQGQETQYF; DNA: TGCAGTGCTAGGTTACAGGGGCAAGAGACCCAGTACTTC
length: 14; V: TRBV29-1; size: -; D: -; J: TRBJ1-2; CDR3: CSVEDKRRNYGYTF; DNA: TGCAGCGTTGAAGATAAAAGGCGTAACTATGGCTACACCTTC
length: 15; V: TRBV5-1; size: -; D: TRBD1; J: TRBJ2-1; CDR3: CASSLLQGDYNEQFF; DNA: TGCGCCAGCAGCTTGTTACAGGGGGACTACAATGAGCAGTTCTTC
length: 15; V: TRBV20-1; size: -; D: TRBD2; J: TRBJ2-3; CDR3: CSARGAGERTDTQYF; DNA: TGCAGTGCTAGAGGAGCGGGAGAGAGGACAGATACGCAGTATTTT